This entry features one TCR beta chain sequence. What it binds is unknown. These data come from a study of regulatory T cells in long-lasting Graves disease. Study context: More than 5 years of antithyroid drugs with positive TSH receptor antibodies defined persistent Graves' disease. Overall study results and limits: Persistent disease showed a preference for TRBV28, TRBJ1-2 and TRBJ2-5.

The time point is: persistent/refractory GD, antithyroid drugs over 5 years with positive TRAb. The authors made the TCR library using RNA they extracted from PBMCs. Roughly 9.3 milliliters of peripheral blood were taken and placed in EDTA tubes. J lost 4 bases, V lost 6 bases, and 5 bases had no gene match. Looked up from germline, CDR1 is MGHRA and CDR2 is YSYEKL. This CDR3 spans 13 amino acids. Arm-PCR of CDR3 regions and iRepertoire HTBI primers were the basis on which TCR beta libraries were built. A single record per CDR3 protein comes from TCRdb applying MiXCR to the multiplex PCR reads. The sample carries 360,000 or so distinct CDR3 sequences, approximately 23% recorded once.

The sample in question was peripheral blood mononuclear cells (PBMCs), obtained when the disease was refractory, from a patient treated with antithyroid drugs. The receptor's source is a woman between 40 and 55 years old with Graves disease. The rearrangement uses TRBV4-1 and TRBJ1-2, with 7 bases that match TRBD1. The chain's CDR3 is CASSIQGTYGYTF. CDR3 nucleotides: TGCGCCAGCAGTATACAGGGGACCTATGGCTACACCTTC.